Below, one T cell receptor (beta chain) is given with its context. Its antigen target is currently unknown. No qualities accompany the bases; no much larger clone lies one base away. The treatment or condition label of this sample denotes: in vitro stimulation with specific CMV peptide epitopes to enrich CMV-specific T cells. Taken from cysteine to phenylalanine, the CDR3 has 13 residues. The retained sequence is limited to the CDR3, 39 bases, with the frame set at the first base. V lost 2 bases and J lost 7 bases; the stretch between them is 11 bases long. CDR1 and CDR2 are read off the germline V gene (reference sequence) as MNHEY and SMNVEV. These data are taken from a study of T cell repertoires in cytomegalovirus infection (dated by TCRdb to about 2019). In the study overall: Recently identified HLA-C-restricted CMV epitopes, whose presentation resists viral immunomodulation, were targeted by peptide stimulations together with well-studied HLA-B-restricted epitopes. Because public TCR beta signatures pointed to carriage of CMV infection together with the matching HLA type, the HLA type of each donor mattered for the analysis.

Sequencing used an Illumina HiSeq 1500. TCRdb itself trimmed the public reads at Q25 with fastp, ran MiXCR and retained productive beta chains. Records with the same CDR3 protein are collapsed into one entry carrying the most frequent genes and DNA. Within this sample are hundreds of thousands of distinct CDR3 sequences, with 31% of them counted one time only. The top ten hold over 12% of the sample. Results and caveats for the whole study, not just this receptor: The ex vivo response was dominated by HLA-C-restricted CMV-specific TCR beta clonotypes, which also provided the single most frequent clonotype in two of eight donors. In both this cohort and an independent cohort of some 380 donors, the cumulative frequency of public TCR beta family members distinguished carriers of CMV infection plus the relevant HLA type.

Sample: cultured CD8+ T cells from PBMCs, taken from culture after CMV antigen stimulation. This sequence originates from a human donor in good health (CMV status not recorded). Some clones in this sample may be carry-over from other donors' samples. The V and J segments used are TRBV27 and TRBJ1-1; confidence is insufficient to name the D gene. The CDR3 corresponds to CASSLTGINEAFF. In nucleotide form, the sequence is TGTGCCAGCAGTTTAACGGGCATCAATGAAGCTTTCTTT.